This TCR beta chain was recovered during a study of identical twins (TCRdb year 2016). Turning to the overall study: To test whether fetal clonotypes persist, this study deep-sequenced TCR alpha and beta repertoires from monozygotic twins, from unrelated adults of various ages, and from cord blood. To rule out contamination, the twin experiments were replicated at different times with different library preparation protocols.

Library construction relied on 5' RACE. TCRdb names Illumina HiSeq 2000 as the instrument used. A universal primer binding site was introduced by template switching, and a unique molecular identifier was present in the final cDNA, enabling accurate counting of TCR cDNA molecules. Specific primers in the conserved constant-segment region were used to synthesize first-strand cDNA for TCR alpha and beta chains. To control for contamination, every cDNA library carried two barcodes: a SMART-Mk sample barcode plus Illumina barcodes. TruSeq adapter sequences along with Illumina sample barcodes were introduced in two successive PCR steps. TCR alpha and beta cDNA libraries were sequenced on the Illumina HiSeq platform with custom primers. The authors' pipeline ran thus. Unique molecular identifiers were extracted from raw reads with MiGEC, and CDR3 positions were determined with MiXCR. Recombination models were inferred per individual with the repgenHMM and IGoR tools using an EM algorithm. Shared clonotype analysis was performed with the tcR package in R, normalizing sharing by the product of cloneset sizes. Out-of-frame nonproductive sequences were analyzed to study raw recombination free of thymic and clonal selection effects. The raw public reads went through TCRdb reprocessing: fastp at Q25, MiXCR clone calling, in-frame beta chains kept. Duplicate CDR3 protein sequences are folded into a single record with the most common DNA and genes. The V and J calls shown here were made by TCRdb, not taken from the authors' results. The sample includes 650,000 to 750,000 distinct CDR3 sequences, with around 20% observed a single time. The top ten constitute 4% to 4.5% of the sample.

The germline V gene (reference sequence) specifies PRHDT as CDR1 and FYEKMQ as CDR2. V loses 2 bases at its end and J loses 7 bases; junction bases beyond the gene matches: 8. Inclusive of the bounding cysteine and phenylalanine, the CDR3 is 16 residues long. Only CDR3 DNA is held: 48 bases, read in frame from base 1. The sample holds a few counts of this clonotype. Its antigen target is currently unknown. Base qualities are not at hand, and no much larger clone is one base apart. Broad study findings and their caveats: Recombination models systematically underestimated out-of-frame TCR alpha sharing in monozygotic twins but agreed with sharing between unrelated individuals. Out-of-frame TCR alpha sequences shared between twins showed an excess of low generation-probability sequences compared with coincidental sharing between unrelated individuals. In beta out-of-frame sequences, excess twin sharing was weaker, because having fewer shared sequences lowered the signal-to-noise ratio. Fewer insertions were carried by abundant cord blood beta clonotypes; a weaker similar trend was observed in young adult naive repertoires, while no such trend was observed in memory repertoires. Because the same donors could not be followed over many years, the conclusions depended on cross-sectional statistical analysis. Invariant T cells such as MAIT and iNKT could partly confound zero-insertion analyses, though diverse VJ usage argued against this for most clonotypes.

All donors were healthy Caucasians. Three pairs of female monozygotic twins, all aged 18 to 29 years, made up the twin cohort. Peripheral blood mononuclear cells were used as the source from which RNA for TCR libraries was isolated. The same data also contributed to another study, on T cells expressing NK-cell markers. From the second report: In sorted CD3+CD56+NKG2C+, CD3+CD56+NKG2C- and CD3+CD56-NKG2C+ T-cell subsets from 8 or 9 donors, TCR beta-chain repertoires were profiled. Of the eight sequenced donors, seven were found to be HCMV-seropositive and one was found to be HCMV-seronegative. To restrict sorting to alphabetaTCR-expressing T cells, an anti-gammadeltaTCR antibody was added in several experiments. In 6 or 7 donors, the dominant CD3+CD56+NKG2C+ clonotypes ranked among the top 10 CD8+ clonotypes, making up roughly 1.0-8% of CD8+ T cells. Those dominant clonotypes were again the most abundant among CD3+CD56-NKG2C+ cells in four donors, at 28.3-60.1%. Whether the expanded NKG2C-expressing T cell clones were specific for HCMV antigens remained unclear. All eight donors whose samples were sequenced were randomly selected healthy volunteers, three of them men and five women. A commercial ELISA kit detecting HCMV-specific IgG in serum was used to determine HCMV serostatus. For about 6 donors, unsorted PBMC were also used to sequence bulk peripheral blood T-cell repertoires. Reads were demultiplexed and grouped by UMI with MIGEC, and clonotypes were assembled and quantified with MiTCR. Only TCR cDNA sequences supported by at least two reads were kept to exclude erroneous sequences. Downstream repertoire analysis used the tcR package, and clonotypes were matched across fractions by CDR3 nucleotide sequence plus V segment. Antigen specificity was annotated against VDJdb with VDJmatch, allowing one amino acid substitution in CDR3.

The V and J segments used are TRBV13 and TRBJ2-1; 10 nucleotides in the junction match TRBD2. This TCR derives from a woman under 30 in good health. Material for sequencing was PBMCs. The CDR3 protein: CASSLPGLARHNEQFF. The DNA sequence is as follows: TGTGCCAGCAGCTTACCGGGACTAGCGAGGCATAATGAGCAGTTCTTC.